This entry lists 14 T cell receptor beta chains sequenced from one sample in a study of breast tumors, draining lymph nodes, adjacent tissues. TCRdb processed the multiplex PCR reads anew with MiXCR; each CDR3 protein has one entry. The top ten hold over 3.5% of the sample, which has some 170,000 distinct CDR3 sequences, around a third seen once. The lymph nodes were axillary draining lymph nodes from breast cancer patients. Input material: axillary lymph node tissue. These receptors all stem from a female donor with breast cancer. Some clones in this sample may be carry-over from other donors' samples.

This rearrangement joins TRBV9 to TRBJ2-2; 11 positions match TRBD2. This CDR3 has 16 residues. Trimming cost V 10 bases and J 6 bases; bases outside gene matches: 14. CDR1 and CDR2 (germline): SGDLS, YYNGEE. The chain's CDR3 is CARSRGVAGGSGELFF. In DNA form, the CDR3 reads TGTGCCCGTTCGCGGGGGGTAGCGGGAGGGTCCGGGGAGCTGTTTTTT.

With regard to this clonotype: A much larger clone differs from this one at a single base, so this may be a read error. The V and J genes are TRBV7-3 and TRBJ2-1, with 8 bases identical to TRBD2. The CDR3 loop spans 15 amino acids. V dropped 8 bases and J dropped 8; count of bases not matched to a gene: 14. Germline V gene lookup returns CDR1 SGHTA and CDR2 FQGTGA. CDR3 sequence: CASGRYGGGADEQFF. Written as DNA, the CDR3 is TGTGCCAGCGGCCGTTACGGGGGGGGCGCAGATGAGCAGTTCTTC.

This clonotype was detected many times. The genes are TRBV5-4 and TRBJ2-1; no clear D gene. The V end was cut by 2 bases, the J end by 6 bases, with 9 bases between. Germline CDR1 and CDR2: SGHNT and YYREEE (reference sequence). This CDR3 is built from 13 residues. The CDR3 DNA sequence: TGTGCCAGCAGCTTTAACTGGCGCAATGAGCAGTTCTTC. As protein: CASSFNWRNEQFF.

This clonotype occurred many times. The chain joins TRBV7-2 to TRBJ2-1; 9 nucleotides align to TRBD2. Trimming at V came to 8 bases and at J to 3 bases, leaving 5 bases not matched to a gene. The CDR3 spans 14 residues. The germline V gene encodes CDR1 SGHTA and CDR2 FQGNSA. CDR3 amino acids: CASGGLAVYNEQFF. The CDR3 DNA is TGTGCCAGCGGGGGACTAGCAGTCTACAATGAGCAGTTCTTC. The entire variable domain, with the rest obtained from reference TRBV7-2 and TRBJ2-1, is as follows: GAGVSQSPSNKVTEKGKDVELRCDPISGHTALYWYRQSLGQGLEFLIYFQGNSAPDKSGLPSDRFSAERTGGSVSTLTIQRTQQEDSAVYLCASGGLAVYNEQFFGPGTRLTVL.

Comments on this clonotype: The junction and the germline gene differ at one end; a read error may be behind it. The chain employs TRBV20-1 and TRBJ1-4, with 7 bases fitting TRBD1. CDR1 and CDR2 (germline): DFQATT, SNEGSKA (reference sequence). The CDR3 is made up of 15 amino acids. CDR3 in DNA: TGCAGTGCTAGAAACCAGGGGGGAACCAATGAAAAACTGTCTTTT. It specifies CSARNQGGTNEKLSF.

This clonotype was seen many times. The rearrangement links TRBV2 to TRBJ1-2, with D unresolved. This CDR3 comprises 14 residues. Germline CDR1 SNHLY, CDR2 FYNNEI. The ends were cut back, 4 bases at V and 0 bases at J, with 9 bases in the middle. Written as DNA, the CDR3 is TGTGCCAGCAGTGGTCGTGGGGCTAACTATGGCTACACCTTC. Encoded protein: CASSGRGANYGYTF.

To note about this clonotype: It is unclear where the CDR3 begins or ends on the DNA, so no DNA is shown, and the CDR3 is as TCRdb lists it. The V call is TRBV2, the J call TRBJ1-6; TRBD1 is taken as the D call from the table, unchecked against the DNA. From germline, CDR1 is SNHLY and CDR2 FYNNEI. With termini counted, the CDR3 has 22 amino acids. CDR3 protein: CASFYICSARDERRGLGSPLHF.

This clonotype occurred many times. The V call is TRBV7-3, the J call TRBJ2-3, with D perhaps TRBD2 (6 bases). The V gene's germline CDR1 is SGHTA and CDR2 FQGTGA. V lost 1 base to trimming and J lost 4 bases, with 15 bases between them. There are 16 residues in the CDR3. CDR3 sequence (DNA): TGTGCCAGCAGCTTAAATTATCCTAGCGCCGCAGATACGCAGTATTTT. It is translated as CASSLNYPSAADTQYF. Filled out from reference TRBV7-3 and TRBJ2-3, the complete variable domain reads GAGVSQTPSNKVTEKGKYVELRCDPISGHTALYWYRQSLGQGPEFLIYFQGTGAADDSGLPNDRFFAVRPEGSVSTLKIQRTERGDSAVYLCASSLNYPSAADTQYFGPGTRLTVL.

This chain uses TRBV6-5 with TRBJ1-5; possible D gene TRBD1, 6 bases. Between the trimmed V and J ends, which lost 5 bases and 2 bases, there was a span of 31 bases. The CDR3 consists of 21 residues. Germline CDR1 is MNHEY and CDR2 is SVGAGI. The CDR3 DNA sequence: TGTGCCAGCAGTCAACCCCGCCTTACAGGGTTGGGGCCTACTCGCAATCAGCCCCAGCATTTT. Its protein product is CASSQPRLTGLGPTRNQPQHF.

The chain joins TRBV5-5 to TRBJ2-1; 9 positions agree with TRBD2. V trimming: 0 bases; J trimming: 6 bases; junction bases outside the gene matches: 7. Per the germline V gene, CDR1 is SGHKS and CDR2 is YYEKEE (reference sequence). This CDR3 has 16 residues. This chain's CDR3 is CASSLALAGVPNEQFF. CDR3 in DNA: TGTGCCAGCAGCTTGGCCTTAGCGGGAGTCCCCAATGAGCAGTTCTTC.

In its sample, this clonotype was seen many times. The V gene is TRBV20-1, the J gene TRBJ2-3; 11 nucleotides align to TRBD2. With V trimmed by 0 bases and J by 2 bases, 10 bases remained unmatched. Germline V lookup: CDR1 DFQATT, CDR2 SNEGSKA (reference sequence). This CDR3 is built from 18 residues. Here the CDR3 DNA reads TGCAGTGCTAGAGAGGGTAGCGGGGGGGCAACACACACAGATACGCAGTATTTT. It yields the protein CSAREGSGGATHTDTQYF.

This clonotype was seen many times. V gene TRBV29-1 combines with J gene TRBJ2-2; 7 nucleotides line up with TRBD1. The CDR3 sequence is 14 residues long. CDR1 is SQVTM, CDR2 ANQGSEA, per germline. V was pared by 5 bases and J by 1 base, with 4 bases of the junction left unmatched. The CDR3 is CSVYGQENTGELFF. The CDR3 DNA reads TGCAGCGTTTACGGACAGGAGAACACCGGGGAGCTGTTTTTT.

This clonotype was counted many times. In DNA form, the CDR3 reads TGTGCCAGCAGCTTAGTTCTAGCGGACGAGCAGTACTTC. It specifies CASSLVLADEQYF. The genes are TRBV7-2 and TRBJ2-7, with 7 bases aligning to TRBD2. Looked up from germline, CDR1 is SGHTA and CDR2 is FQGNSA. The CDR3 totals 13 residues. The ends lost 1 base at V and 5 bases at J; junction bases unmatched: 2.

Points on this clonotype: A read error may produce the germline difference seen at one junction end. This chain connects TRBV9 to TRBJ2-1; D not certain. There are 16 residues in the CDR3. The V gene's germline CDR1 is SGDLS and CDR2 YYNGEE. In nucleotides, the CDR3 is TGTGCCAGCAGCCAATTTCAGGCTATCCGAAACAATGCGCAGTTCTTC. This gives the protein CASSQFQAIRNNAQFF.